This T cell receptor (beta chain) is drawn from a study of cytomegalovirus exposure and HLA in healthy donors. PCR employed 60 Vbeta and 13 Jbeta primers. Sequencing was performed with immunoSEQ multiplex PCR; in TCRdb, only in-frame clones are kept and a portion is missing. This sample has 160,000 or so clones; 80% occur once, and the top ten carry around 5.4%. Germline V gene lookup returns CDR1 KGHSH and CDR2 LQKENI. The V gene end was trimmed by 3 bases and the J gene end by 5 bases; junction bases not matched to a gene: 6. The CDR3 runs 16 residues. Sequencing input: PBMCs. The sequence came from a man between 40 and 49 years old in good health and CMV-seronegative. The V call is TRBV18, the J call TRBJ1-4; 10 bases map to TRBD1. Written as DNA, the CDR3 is TGTGCCAGCTCACCGACGGGACAGGGGCTGAATGAAAAACTGTTTTTT. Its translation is CASSPTGQGLNEKLFF.